Detailed here is one TCR beta chain. Its cognate antigen is unknown. Using immunoSEQ multiplex PCR, the repertoire was profiled, and TCRdb retains in-frame clones only, with some absent. The sample lists 55,000 to 70,000 clones, around 94% occurring once. The CDR3 consists of 14 residues. Germline V gene data show CDR1 as SGHNT and CDR2 as YENEEA. V shed 4 bases and J shed 6 bases, with 14 bases lying between them. The sample is drawn from a study of cytomegalovirus exposure and HLA in healthy donors. Notes on the study in general: The authors enumerated around 150 TCR beta chains as linked to cytomegalovirus.

Sequencing was carried out using PBMCs. This clonotype originated in a young man in good health and CMV-seronegative. The chain is built from TRBV11-3 and TRBJ2-3; D may be TRBD1 (6 bases). This chain's CDR3 is CASSSDRSSDTQYF. CDR3 sequence (DNA): TGTGCCAGCAGCTCAGACAGGTCTTCGGATACGCAGTATTTT. The full variable domain, completed using reference TRBV11-3 and TRBJ2-3, is EAGVVQSPRYKIIEKKQPVAFWCNPISGHNTLYWYLQNLGQGPELLIRYENEEAVDDSQLPKDRFSAERLKGVDSTLKIQPAELGDSAVYLCASSSDRSSDTQYFGPGTRLTVL.